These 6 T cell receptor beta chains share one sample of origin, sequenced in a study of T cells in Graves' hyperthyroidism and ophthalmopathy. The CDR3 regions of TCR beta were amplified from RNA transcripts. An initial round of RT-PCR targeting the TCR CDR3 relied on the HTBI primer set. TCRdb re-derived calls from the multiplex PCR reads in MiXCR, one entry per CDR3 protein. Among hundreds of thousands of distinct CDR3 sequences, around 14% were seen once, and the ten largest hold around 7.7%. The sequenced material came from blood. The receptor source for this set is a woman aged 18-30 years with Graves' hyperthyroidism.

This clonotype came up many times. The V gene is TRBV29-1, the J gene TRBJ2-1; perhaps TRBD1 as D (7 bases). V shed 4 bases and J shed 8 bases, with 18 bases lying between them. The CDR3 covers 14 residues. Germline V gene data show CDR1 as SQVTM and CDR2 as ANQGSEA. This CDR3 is CSVAGGGAGYEQFF. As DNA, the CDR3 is TGCAGCGTTGCCGGAGGGGGCGCCGGTTATGAGCAGTTCTTC.

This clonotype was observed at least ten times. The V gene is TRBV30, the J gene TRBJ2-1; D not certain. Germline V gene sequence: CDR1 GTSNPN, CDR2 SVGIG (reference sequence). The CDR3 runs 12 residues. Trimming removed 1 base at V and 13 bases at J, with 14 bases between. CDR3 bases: TGTGCCTGGAGTGATAAGGGCCCGGGCCAGTTCTTC. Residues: CAWSDKGPGQFF.

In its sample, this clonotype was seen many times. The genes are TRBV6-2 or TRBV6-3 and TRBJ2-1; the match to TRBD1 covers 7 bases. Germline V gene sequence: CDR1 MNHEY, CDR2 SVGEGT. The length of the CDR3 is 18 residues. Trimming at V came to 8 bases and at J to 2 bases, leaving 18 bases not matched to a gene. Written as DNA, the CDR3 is TGTGCCAGCCAAAGGGGGCCGCGCGGCCCATGGGCCTACAATGAGCAGTTCTTC. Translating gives CASQRGPRGPWAYNEQFF.

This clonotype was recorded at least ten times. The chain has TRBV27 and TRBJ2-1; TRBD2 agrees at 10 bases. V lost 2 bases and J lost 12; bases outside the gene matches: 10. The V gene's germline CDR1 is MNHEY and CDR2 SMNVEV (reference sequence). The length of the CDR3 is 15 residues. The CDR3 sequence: CASSLGLAGAPRQFF. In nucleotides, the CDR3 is TGTGCCAGCAGTTTAGGCCTAGCGGGGGCCCCAAGGCAGTTCTTC.

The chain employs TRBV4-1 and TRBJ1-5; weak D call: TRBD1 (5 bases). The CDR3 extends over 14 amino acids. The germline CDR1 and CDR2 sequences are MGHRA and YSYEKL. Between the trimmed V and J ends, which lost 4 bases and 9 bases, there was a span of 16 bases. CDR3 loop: CASSLRTDTMPQHF. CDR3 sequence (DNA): TGCGCCAGCAGCCTAAGGACGGACACGATGCCCCAGCATTTT.

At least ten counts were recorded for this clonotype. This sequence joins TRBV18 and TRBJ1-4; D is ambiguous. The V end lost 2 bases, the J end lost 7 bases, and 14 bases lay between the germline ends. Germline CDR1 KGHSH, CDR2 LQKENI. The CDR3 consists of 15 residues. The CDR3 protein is CASSPGEPGLEKLFF. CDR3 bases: TGTGCCAGCTCACCAGGGGAGCCGGGCCTTGAAAAACTGTTTTTT.